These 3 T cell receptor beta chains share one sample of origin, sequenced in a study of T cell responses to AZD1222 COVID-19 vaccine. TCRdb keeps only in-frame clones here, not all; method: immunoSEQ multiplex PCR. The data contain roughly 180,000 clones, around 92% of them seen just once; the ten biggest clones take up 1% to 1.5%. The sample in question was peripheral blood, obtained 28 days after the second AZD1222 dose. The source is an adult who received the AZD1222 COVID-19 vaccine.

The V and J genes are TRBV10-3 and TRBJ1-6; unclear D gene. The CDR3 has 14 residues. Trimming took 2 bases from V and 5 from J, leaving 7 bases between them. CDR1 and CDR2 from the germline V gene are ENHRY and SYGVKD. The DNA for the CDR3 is TGTGCCATCAGTGAGACTCCGAATAATTCACCCCTCCACTTT. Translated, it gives CAISETPNNSPLHF.

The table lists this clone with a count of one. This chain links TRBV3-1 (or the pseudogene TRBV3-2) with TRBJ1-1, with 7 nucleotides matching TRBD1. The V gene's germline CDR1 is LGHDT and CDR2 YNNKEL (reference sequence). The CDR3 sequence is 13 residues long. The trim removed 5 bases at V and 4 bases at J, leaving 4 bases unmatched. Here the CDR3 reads CASSSRQGTEAFF. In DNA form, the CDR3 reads TGTGCCAGCAGCTCTAGACAGGGCACTGAAGCTTTCTTT.

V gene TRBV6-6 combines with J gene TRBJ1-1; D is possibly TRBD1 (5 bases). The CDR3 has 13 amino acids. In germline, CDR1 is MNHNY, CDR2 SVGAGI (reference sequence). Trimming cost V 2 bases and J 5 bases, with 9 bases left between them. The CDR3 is CASSYGGGTEAFF. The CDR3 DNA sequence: TGTGCCAGCAGTTACGGGGGGGGGACTGAAGCTTTCTTT.